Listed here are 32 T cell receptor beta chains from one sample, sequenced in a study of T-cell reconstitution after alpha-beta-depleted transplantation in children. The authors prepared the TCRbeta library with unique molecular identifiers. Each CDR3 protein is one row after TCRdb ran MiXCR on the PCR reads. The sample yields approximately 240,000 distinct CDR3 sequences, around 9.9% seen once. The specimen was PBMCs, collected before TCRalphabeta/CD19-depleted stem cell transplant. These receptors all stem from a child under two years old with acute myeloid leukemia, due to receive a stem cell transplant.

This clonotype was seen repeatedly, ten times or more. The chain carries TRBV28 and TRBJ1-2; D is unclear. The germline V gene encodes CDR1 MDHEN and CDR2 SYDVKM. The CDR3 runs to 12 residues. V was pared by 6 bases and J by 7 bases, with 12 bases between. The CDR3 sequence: CASSPRVVGYTF. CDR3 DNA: TGTGCCAGCAGCCCGCGAGTTGTTGGCTACACCTTC.

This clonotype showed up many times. CDR3 in amino acids: CASRLKVTGELFF. The CDR3 region has the DNA TGTGCCAGCAGGCTGAAGGTGACCGGGGAGCTGTTTTTT. The genes are TRBV12-3 or TRBV12-4 and TRBJ2-2; D not resolved. Trimming cost V 6 bases and J 5 bases, with 10 bases left between them. The CDR3 has 13 amino acids.

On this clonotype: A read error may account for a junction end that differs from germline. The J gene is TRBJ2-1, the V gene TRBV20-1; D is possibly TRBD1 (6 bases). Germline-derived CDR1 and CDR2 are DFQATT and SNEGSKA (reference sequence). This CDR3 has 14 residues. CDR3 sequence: CSATLGTYYNEQFF. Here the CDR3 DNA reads TGCAGTGCTACCCTCGGGACATACTACAACGAGCAGTTCTTC.

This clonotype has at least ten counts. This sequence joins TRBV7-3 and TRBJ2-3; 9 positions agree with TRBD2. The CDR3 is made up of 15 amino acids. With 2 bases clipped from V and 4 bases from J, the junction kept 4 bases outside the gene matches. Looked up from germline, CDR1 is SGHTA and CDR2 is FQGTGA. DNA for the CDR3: TGTGCCAGCAGCTTATTAGCGGGAGTAGCAGATACGCAGTATTTT. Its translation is CASSLLAGVADTQYF.

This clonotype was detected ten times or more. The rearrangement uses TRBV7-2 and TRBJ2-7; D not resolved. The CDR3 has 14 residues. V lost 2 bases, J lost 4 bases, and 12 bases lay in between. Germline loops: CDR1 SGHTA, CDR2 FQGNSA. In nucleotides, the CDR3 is TGTGCCAGCAGCTTAATTCCTAACACTTACGAGCAGTACTTC. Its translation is CASSLIPNTYEQYF.

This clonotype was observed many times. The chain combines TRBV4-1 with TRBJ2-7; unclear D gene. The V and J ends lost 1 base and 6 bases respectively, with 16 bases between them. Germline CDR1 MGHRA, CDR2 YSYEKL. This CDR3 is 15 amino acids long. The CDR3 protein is CASSQVIAVPAEQYF. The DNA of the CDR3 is TGCGCCAGCAGCCAAGTAATCGCGGTTCCCGCCGAGCAGTACTTC.

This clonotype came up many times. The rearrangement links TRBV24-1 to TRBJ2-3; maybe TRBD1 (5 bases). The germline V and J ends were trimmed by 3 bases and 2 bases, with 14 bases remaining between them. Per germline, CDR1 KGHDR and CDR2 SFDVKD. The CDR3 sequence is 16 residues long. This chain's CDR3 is CATSDPHGRDTDTQYF. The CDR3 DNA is TGTGCCACCAGTGATCCACATGGCAGGGACACAGATACGCAGTATTTT.

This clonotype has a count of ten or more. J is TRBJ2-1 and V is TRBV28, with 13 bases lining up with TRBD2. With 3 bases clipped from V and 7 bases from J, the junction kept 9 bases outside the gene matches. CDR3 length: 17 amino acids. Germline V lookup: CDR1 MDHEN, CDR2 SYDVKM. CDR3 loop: CASSFPLLAGGTNEQFF. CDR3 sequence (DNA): TGTGCCAGCAGTTTCCCGCTACTAGCGGGAGGGACTAATGAGCAGTTCTTC.

CDR3 nucleotides: TGTGCCAGCAGTTCGACAGGTTTGGGAGGGGCCAACGTCCTGACTTTC. Protein: CASSSTGLGGANVLTF. The chain joins TRBV6-5 to TRBJ2-6, with TRBD1 as a possible D gene (6 bases). Germline V gene data show CDR1 as MNHEY and CDR2 as SVGAGI. Trimming took off 4 bases at V and 4 bases at J, with 14 bases between the two ends. This CDR3 has 16 amino acids.

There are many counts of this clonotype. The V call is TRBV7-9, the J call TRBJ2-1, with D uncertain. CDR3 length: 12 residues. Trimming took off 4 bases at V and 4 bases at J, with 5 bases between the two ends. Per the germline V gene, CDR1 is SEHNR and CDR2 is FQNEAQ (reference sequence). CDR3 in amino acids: CASSSTYNEQFF. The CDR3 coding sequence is TGTGCCAGCAGCTCTACGTACAATGAGCAGTTCTTC.

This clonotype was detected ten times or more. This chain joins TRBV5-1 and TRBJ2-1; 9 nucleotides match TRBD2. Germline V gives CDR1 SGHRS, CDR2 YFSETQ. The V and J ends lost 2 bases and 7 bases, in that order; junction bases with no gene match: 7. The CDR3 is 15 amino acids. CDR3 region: CASSFWVAGENEQFF. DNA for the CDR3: TGCGCCAGCAGCTTTTGGGTAGCGGGAGAGAATGAGCAGTTCTTC.

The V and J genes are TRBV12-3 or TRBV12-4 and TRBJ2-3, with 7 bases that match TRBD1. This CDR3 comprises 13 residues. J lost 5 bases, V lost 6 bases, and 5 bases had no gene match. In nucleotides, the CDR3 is TGTGCCAGCAGCCTGGACAGGATAGATACGCAGTATTTT. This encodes CASSLDRIDTQYF.

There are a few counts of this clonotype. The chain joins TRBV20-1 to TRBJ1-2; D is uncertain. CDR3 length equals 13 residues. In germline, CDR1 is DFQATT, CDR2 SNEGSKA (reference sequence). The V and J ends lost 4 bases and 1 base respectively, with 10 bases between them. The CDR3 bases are TGCAGTGCTACCCCACTAATTAACTATGGCTACACCTTC. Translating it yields CSATPLINYGYTF.

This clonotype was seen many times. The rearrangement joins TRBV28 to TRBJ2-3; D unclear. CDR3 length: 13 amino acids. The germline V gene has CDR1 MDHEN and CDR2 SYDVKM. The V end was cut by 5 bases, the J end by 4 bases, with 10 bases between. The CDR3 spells CASSPSGPDTQYF. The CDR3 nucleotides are TGTGCCAGCAGTCCGTCGGGCCCAGATACGCAGTATTTT.

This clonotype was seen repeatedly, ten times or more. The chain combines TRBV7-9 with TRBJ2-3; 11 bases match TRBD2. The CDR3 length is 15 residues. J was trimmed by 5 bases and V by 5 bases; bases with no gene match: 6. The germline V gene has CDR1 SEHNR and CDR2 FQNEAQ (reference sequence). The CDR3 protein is CASSRLAGLRDTQYF. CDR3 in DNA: TGTGCCAGCAGCCGACTAGCGGGGTTAAGAGATACGCAGTATTTT. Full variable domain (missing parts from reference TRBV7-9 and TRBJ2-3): DTGVSQNPRHKITKRGQNVTFRCDPISEHNRLYWYRQTLGQGPEFLTYFQNEAQLEKSRLLSDRFSAERPKGSFSTLEIQRTEQGDSAMYLCASSRLAGLRDTQYFGPGTRLTVL.

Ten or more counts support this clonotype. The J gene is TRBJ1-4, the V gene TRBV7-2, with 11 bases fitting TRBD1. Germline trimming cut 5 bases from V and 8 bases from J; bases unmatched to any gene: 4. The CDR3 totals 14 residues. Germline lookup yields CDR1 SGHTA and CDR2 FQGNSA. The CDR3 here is CASSRGQGAEKLFF. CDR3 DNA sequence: TGTGCCAGCAGCCGAGGACAGGGGGCGGAAAAACTGTTTTTT.

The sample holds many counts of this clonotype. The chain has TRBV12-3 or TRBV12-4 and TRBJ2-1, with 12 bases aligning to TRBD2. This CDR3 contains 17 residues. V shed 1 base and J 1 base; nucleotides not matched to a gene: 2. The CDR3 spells CASSLGTSGNSYNEQFF. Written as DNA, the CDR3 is TGTGCCAGCAGTTTAGGGACTAGCGGGAATTCCTACAATGAGCAGTTCTTC.

The chain's CDR3 is CASAPGGRGTEAFF. In DNA, the CDR3 is TGTGCCAGCGCGCCAGGGGGTCGTGGCACTGAAGCTTTCTTT. This chain joins TRBV2 and TRBJ1-1; 7 nucleotides line up with TRBD1. The CDR3 runs to 14 residues. J lost 4 bases, V lost 8 bases, and 10 bases had no gene match. Germline lookup yields CDR1 SNHLY and CDR2 FYNNEI.

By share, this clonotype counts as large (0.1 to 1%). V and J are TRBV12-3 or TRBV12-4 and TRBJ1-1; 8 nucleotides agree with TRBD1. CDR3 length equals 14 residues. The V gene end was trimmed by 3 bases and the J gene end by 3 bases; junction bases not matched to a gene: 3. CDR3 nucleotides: TGTGCCAGCAGTTTTGGACAGGGTGACACTGAAGCTTTCTTT. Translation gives CASSFGQGDTEAFF.

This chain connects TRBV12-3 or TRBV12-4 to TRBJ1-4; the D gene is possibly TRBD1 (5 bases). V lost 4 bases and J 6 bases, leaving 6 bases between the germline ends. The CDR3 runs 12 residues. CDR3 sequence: CASSWGDEKLFF. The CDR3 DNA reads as TGTGCCAGCAGTTGGGGCGATGAAAAACTGTTTTTT.

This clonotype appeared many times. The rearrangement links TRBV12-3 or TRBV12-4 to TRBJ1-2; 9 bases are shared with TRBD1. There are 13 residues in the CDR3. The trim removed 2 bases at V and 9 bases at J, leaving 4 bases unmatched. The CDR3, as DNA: TGTGCCAGCAGTTTAACGGGACAGGGTAGCTACACCTTC. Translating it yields CASSLTGQGSYTF.

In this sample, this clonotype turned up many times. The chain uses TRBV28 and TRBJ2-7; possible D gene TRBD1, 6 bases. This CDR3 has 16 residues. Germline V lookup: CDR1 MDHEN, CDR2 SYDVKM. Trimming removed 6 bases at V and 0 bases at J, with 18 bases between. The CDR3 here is CASSSTGTYFSYEQYF. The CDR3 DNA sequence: TGTGCCAGCAGCTCTACCGGGACATACTTCTCCTACGAGCAGTACTTC. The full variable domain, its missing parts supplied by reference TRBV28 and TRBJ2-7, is DVKVTQSSRYLVKRTGEKVFLECVQDMDHENMFWYRQDPGLGLRLIYFSYDVKMKEKGDIPEGYSVSREKKERFSLILESASTNQTSMYLCASSSTGTYFSYEQYFGPGTRLTVT.

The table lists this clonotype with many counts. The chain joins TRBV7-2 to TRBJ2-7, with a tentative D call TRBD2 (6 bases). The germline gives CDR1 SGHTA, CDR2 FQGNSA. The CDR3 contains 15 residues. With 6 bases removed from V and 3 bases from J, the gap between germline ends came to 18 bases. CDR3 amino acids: CASRYRDWGIYEQYF. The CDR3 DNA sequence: TGTGCCAGCAGGTACCGGGACTGGGGAATCTACGAGCAGTACTTC.

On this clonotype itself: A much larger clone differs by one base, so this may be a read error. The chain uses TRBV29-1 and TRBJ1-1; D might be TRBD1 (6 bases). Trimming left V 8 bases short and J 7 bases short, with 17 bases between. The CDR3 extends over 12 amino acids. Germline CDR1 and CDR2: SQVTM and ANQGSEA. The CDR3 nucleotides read TGCAGCAGTCGAGGGGGAAGGATTGAAGCTTTCTTT. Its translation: CSSRGGRIEAFF.

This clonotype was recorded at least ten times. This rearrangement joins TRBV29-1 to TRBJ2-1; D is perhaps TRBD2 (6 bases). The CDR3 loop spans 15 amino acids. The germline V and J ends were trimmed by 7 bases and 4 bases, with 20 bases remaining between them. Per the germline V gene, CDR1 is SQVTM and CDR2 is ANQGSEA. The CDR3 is CSGVDGGVGYNEQFF. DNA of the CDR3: TGCAGCGGGGTGGACGGAGGGGTTGGGTACAATGAGCAGTTCTTC.

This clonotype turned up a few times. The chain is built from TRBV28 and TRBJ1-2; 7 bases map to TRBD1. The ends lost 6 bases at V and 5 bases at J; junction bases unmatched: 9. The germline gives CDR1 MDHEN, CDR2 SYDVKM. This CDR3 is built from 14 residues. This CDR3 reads CASRPTGQEYGYTF. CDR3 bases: TGTGCCAGCAGACCCACTGGACAGGAATATGGCTACACCTTC.

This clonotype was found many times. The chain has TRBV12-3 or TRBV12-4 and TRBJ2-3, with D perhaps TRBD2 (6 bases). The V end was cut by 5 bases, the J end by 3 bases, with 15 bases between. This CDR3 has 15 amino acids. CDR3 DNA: TGTGCCAGCAGTCGCGGAAGCGGGCTGACAGATACGCAGTATTTT. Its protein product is CASSRGSGLTDTQYF.

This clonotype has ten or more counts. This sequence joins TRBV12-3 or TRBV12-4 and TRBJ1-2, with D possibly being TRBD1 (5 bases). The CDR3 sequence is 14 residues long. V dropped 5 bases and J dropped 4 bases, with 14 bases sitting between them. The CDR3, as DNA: TGTGCCAGCAGTACCCGGGGCAACGGCTATGGCTACACCTTC. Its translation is CASSTRGNGYGYTF.

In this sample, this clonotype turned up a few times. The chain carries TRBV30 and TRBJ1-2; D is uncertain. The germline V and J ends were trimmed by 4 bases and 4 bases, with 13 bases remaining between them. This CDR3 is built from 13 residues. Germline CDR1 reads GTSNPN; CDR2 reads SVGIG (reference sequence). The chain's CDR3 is CAWTRSPGYGYTF. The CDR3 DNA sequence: TGTGCCTGGACCCGATCTCCGGGCTATGGCTACACCTTC.

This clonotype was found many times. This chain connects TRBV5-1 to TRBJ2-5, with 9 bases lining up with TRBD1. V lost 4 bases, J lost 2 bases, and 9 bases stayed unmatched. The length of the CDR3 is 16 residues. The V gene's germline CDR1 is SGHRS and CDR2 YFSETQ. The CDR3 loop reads CASSLVTGGIQETQYF. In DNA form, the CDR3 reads TGCGCCAGCAGCCTGGTGACAGGGGGTATACAAGAGACCCAGTACTTC. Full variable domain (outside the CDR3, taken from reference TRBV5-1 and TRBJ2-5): KAGVTQTPRYLIKTRGQQVTLSCSPISGHRSVSWYQQTPGQGLQFLFEYFSETQRNKGNFPGRFSGRQFSNSRSEMNVSTLELGDSALYLCASSLVTGGIQETQYFGPGTRLLVL.

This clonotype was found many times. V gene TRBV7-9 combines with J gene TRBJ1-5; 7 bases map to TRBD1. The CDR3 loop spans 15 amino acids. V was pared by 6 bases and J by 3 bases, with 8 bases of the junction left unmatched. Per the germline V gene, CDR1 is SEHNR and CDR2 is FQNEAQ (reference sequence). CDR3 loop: CASSPQGQPNQPQHF. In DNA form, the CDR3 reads TGTGCCAGCAGTCCGCAGGGACAGCCCAATCAGCCCCAGCATTTT. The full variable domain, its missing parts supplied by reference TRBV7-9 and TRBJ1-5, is DTGVSQNPRHKITKRGQNVTFRCDPISEHNRLYWYRQTLGQGPEFLTYFQNEAQLEKSRLLSDRFSAERPKGSFSTLEIQRTEQGDSAMYLCASSPQGQPNQPQHFGDGTRLSIL.

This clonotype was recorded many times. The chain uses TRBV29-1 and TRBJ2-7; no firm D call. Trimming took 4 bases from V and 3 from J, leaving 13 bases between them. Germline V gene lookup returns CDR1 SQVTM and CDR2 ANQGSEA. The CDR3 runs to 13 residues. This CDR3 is CSVAPGFDYEQYF. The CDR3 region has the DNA TGCAGCGTTGCCCCAGGCTTCGACTACGAGCAGTACTTC.